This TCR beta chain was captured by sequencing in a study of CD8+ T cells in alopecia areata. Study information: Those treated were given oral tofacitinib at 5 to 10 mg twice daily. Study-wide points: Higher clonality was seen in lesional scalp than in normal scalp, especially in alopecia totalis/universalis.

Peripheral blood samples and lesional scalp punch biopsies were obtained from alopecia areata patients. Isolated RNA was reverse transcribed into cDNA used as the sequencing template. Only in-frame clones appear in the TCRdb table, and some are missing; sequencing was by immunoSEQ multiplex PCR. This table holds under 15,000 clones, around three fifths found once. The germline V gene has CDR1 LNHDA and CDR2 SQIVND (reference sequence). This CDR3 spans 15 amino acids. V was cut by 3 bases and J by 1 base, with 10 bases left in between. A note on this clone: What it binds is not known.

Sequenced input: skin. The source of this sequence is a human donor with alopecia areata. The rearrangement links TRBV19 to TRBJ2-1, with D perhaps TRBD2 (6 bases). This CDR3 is CASSMGSGSYNEQFF. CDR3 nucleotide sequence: TGTGCCAGTAGTATGGGTAGCGGATCCTACAATGAGCAGTTCTTC.